These 18 T cell receptor beta chains originate from one sample sequenced in a study of OX40 agonist ivuxolimab in advanced cancers. The assay was immunoSEQ multiplex PCR, and TCRdb's table has in-frame clones only and misses some. Counted here are tens of thousands of clones, approximately 77% occurring once; the ten biggest clones make up 0.4% to 0.55%. The specimen comprised CD4+ or CD8+ T cells sorted from blood, sampled in a trial of the OX40 agonist ivuxolimab. The receptors stem from an adult with an advanced solid tumor such as melanoma, head and neck, liver or kidney cancer.

The rearrangement links TRBV27 to TRBJ1-2; D unclear. From germline, CDR1 is MNHEY and CDR2 SMNVEV (reference sequence). The CDR3 is 13 residues long. Trimming took 4 bases from V and 7 from J, leaving 13 bases between them. The CDR3 protein is CASSSRTSPGYTF. The CDR3 region has the DNA TGTGCCAGCAGTTCGCGGACTTCACCTGGCTACACCTTC.

The chain uses TRBV6-4 and TRBJ2-1; no definite D call. Trimming shortened V by 4 bases and J by 13 bases, and 17 bases separated the two germline ends. The length of the CDR3 is 13 residues. The germline V gene has CDR1 MRHNA and CDR2 SNTAGT. The CDR3 reads CASSVEERTTQFF. CDR3 bases: TGTGCCAGCAGTGTGGAAGAAAGGACCACCCAGTTCTTC.

This clone qualifies as medium-sized. The rearrangement links TRBV6-6 to TRBJ2-7, with D tentatively TRBD1 (6 bases). Germline CDR1 is MNHNY and CDR2 is SVGAGI (reference sequence). This CDR3 comprises 15 residues. Trimming left V 7 bases short and J 0 bases short, with 16 bases between. The CDR3 region has the DNA TGTGCCAGCACCAAAGGCACAGGGAGCTCCTACGAGCAGTACTTC. This sequence encodes CASTKGTGSSYEQYF.

CDR3: CASNPGDEETQYF. CDR3 DNA sequence: TGTGCCAGCAACCCCGGGGACGAAGAGACCCAGTACTTC. The gene calls are TRBV5-6 and TRBJ2-5; either TRBD1 or TRBD2 may supply D (5 bases each). CDR1 SGHDT and CDR2 YYEEEE come from the germline V gene. V lost 6 bases, J lost 3 bases, and 12 bases lay in between. CDR3 length: 13 amino acids.

This clone has a single count. Within the sample, other DNA sequences also encode this same CDR3. The chain joins TRBV18 to TRBJ2-7; D tentatively reads TRBD1 or TRBD2 (5 bases each). Germline V gene data show CDR1 as KGHSH and CDR2 as LQKENI. CDR3 length equals 12 residues. The V gene lost 2 bases and the J gene lost 3 bases, with 5 bases spanning the gap. The CDR3, as DNA: TGTGCCAGCTCACCAGGGGGCTACGAGCAGTACTTC. Its protein is CASSPGGYEQYF.

This clone was picked up one time. The chain recombines TRBV5-1 with TRBJ2-1; 12 nucleotides agree with TRBD2. The CDR3 is made up of 16 amino acids. CDR1 SGHRS and CDR2 YFSETQ come from the germline V gene. V shed 4 bases and J 1 base; nucleotides not matched to a gene: 3. CDR3 sequence reads: CASSRGTSGSYNEQFF. The CDR3, as DNA: TGCGCCAGCAGCCGGGGGACTAGCGGGTCCTACAATGAGCAGTTCTTC.

The CDR3 reads CASSISAGGPGEQYF. CDR3 nucleotide sequence: TGTGCCAGTAGTATATCAGCGGGAGGGCCCGGCGAGCAGTACTTC. The chain recombines TRBV19 with TRBJ2-7; TRBD2 matches 10 bases. Trimming cost V 2 bases and J 6 bases; bases outside gene matches: 7. From germline, CDR1 is LNHDA and CDR2 SQIVND (reference sequence). The CDR3 is 15 residues long.

This clone was detected once. The rearrangement links TRBV18 to TRBJ1-2, with unresolved D. The germline CDR1 and CDR2 sequences are KGHSH and LQKENI. CDR3 size: 14 residues. V lost 2 bases, J lost 6 bases, and 13 bases lay in between. CDR3 coding DNA: TGTGCCAGCTCACCAACTAGTCCAGCAGATGGCTACACCTTC. Amino acids: CASSPTSPADGYTF.

The rearrangement uses TRBV27 and TRBJ1-1; D is unclear. The CDR3 contains 14 residues. Germline CDR1 and CDR2: MNHEY and SMNVEV (reference sequence). Trimming pared 5 bases from V and 0 bases from J, leaving 10 bases between. The CDR3 region is CASSPRLLNTEAFF. The CDR3 coding sequence is TGTGCCAGCAGTCCCCGACTCCTGAACACTGAAGCTTTCTTT.

The CDR3 nucleotides are TGTGCCAGCAGTGGCCATCGACTAGCGGACTTCGACAGTGAGCAGTTCTTC. Translation gives CASSGHRLADFDSEQFF. V and J are TRBV2 and TRBJ2-1, with 9 positions matching TRBD2. This CDR3 has 17 residues. Germline V lookup: CDR1 SNHLY, CDR2 FYNNEI. The ends lost 4 bases at V and 9 bases at J; junction bases unmatched: 16.

The chain recombines TRBV5-5 with TRBJ1-1, with D unclear. The CDR3 spans 16 residues. The germline V and J ends were trimmed by 3 bases and 1 base, with 16 bases remaining between them. From germline, CDR1 is SGHKS and CDR2 YYEKEE (reference sequence). The CDR3 bases are TGTGCCAGCAGCTGGGGTCCCCTACACTCGAACACTGAAGCTTTCTTT. Its protein is CASSWGPLHSNTEAFF.

The chain is built from TRBV7-2 and TRBJ2-1; D is ambiguous. CDR3 length: 14 residues. Germline CDR1 reads SGHTA; CDR2 reads FQGNSA. Trimming left V 1 base short and J 1 base short, with 5 bases between. The CDR3 bases are TGTGCCAGCAGCTTAGACAAGTCCTACAATGAGCAGTTCTTC. It yields the protein CASSLDKSYNEQFF.

This clone turned up a few times. This chain links TRBV30 with TRBJ2-1; perhaps TRBD2 as D (6 bases). CDR1 is GTSNPN, CDR2 SVGIG, per germline (reference sequence). V was pared by 0 bases and J by 0 bases, with 9 bases between. This CDR3 region has 15 residues. The CDR3 nucleotides read TGTGCCTGGAGTGTACTAGCTAACTCCTACAATGAGCAGTTCTTC. It specifies CAWSVLANSYNEQFF.

This rearrangement joins TRBV5-1 to TRBJ2-5; 8 positions match TRBD2. Germline-derived CDR1 and CDR2 are SGHRS and YFSETQ. CDR3 length: 14 residues. V gave up 6 bases and J gave up 1 base; unmatched junction bases: 5. The CDR3 region has the DNA TGCGCCAGCACCGGACTAGCCGTCCAAGAGACCCAGTACTTC. Amino acid sequence: CASTGLAVQETQYF.

This chain joins TRBV19 and TRBJ2-1; possibly TRBD1 for D (5 bases). The CDR3 loop spans 16 amino acids. Germline V gene lookup returns CDR1 LNHDA and CDR2 SQIVND (reference sequence). The V end lost 2 bases, the J end lost 0 bases, and 11 bases lay between the germline ends. The DNA of the CDR3 is TGTGCCAGTAGTATATGGGGCCTTAGCTCCTACAATGAGCAGTTCTTC. Amino acid sequence: CASSIWGLSSYNEQFF.

The chain carries TRBV6-6 and TRBJ2-5; 10 bases align to TRBD2. The V gene end was trimmed by 6 bases and the J gene end by 0 bases; junction bases not matched to a gene: 7. CDR1 MNHNY and CDR2 SVGAGI come from the germline V gene (reference sequence). The length of the CDR3 is 16 residues. In DNA form, the CDR3 reads TGTGCCAGCAGCCCCACGACTAGCGGGTACCAAGAGACCCAGTACTTC. Protein product: CASSPTTSGYQETQYF.

The V gene is TRBV5-4, the J gene TRBJ2-1; 14 nucleotides match TRBD2. Germline V gene data show CDR1 as SGHNT and CDR2 as YYREEE (reference sequence). The CDR3 runs to 17 residues. J gave up 7 bases and V 4 bases, and 10 bases lay outside the gene matches. CDR3 DNA sequence: TGTGCCAGCAGCACAAGACTAGCGGGAGGGACCATAAATGAGCAGTTCTTC. It is translated as CASSTRLAGGTINEQFF.

The chain couples TRBV11-1 to TRBJ2-1; no clear D gene. Trimming pared 4 bases from V and 7 bases from J, leaving 14 bases between. Germline lookup yields CDR1 SGHAT and CDR2 FQDESV (reference sequence). CDR3 length: 14 residues. The CDR3 loop reads CASSSRRANNEQFF. DNA of the CDR3: TGTGCCAGCAGCTCTCGACGAGCAAATAATGAGCAGTTCTTC.